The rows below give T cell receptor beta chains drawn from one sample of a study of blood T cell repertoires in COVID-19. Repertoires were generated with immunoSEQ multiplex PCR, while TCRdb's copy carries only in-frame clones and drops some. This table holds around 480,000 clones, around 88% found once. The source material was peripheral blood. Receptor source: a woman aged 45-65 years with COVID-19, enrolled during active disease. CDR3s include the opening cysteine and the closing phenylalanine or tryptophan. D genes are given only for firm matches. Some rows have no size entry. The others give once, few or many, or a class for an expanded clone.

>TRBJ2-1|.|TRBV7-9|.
CASSLQNSQFF
TGTGCCAGCAGCCTGCAGAACAGTCAGTTCTTC
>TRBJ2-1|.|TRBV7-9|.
CASSLVTALNEQFF
TGTGCCAGCAGCTTAGTCACAGCCCTCAATGAGCAGTTCTTC
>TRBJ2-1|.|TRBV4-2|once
CASSQLKLGGYDEQFF
TGTGCCAGCAGCCAACTTAAATTGGGAGGATACGATGAGCAGTTCTTC
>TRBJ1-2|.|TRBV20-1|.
CSATGAGGYTF
TGCAGTGCTACAGGGGCGGGCGGCTACACCTTC
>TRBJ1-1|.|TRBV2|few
CASSEARANMNTEAFF
TGTGCCAGCAGTGAAGCCAGAGCGAACATGAACACTGAAGCTTTCTTT
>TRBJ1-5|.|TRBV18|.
CASSPSEAQPQHF
TGTGCCAGCTCACCAAGCGAGGCGCAGCCCCAGCATTTT
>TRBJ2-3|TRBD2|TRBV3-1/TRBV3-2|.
CASSLRGGTSTDTQYF
TGTGCCAGCAGCCTACGCGGGGGGACGAGCACAGATACGCAGTATTTT
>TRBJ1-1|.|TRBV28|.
CASSLAGNTEAFF
TGTGCCAGCAGTTTAGCCGGGAACACTGAAGCTTTCTTT
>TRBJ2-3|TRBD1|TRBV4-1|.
CASSQDDRGVDTQYF
TGCGCCAGCAGCCAAGACGACAGGGGTGTGGATACGCAGTATTTT
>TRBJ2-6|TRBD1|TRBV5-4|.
CASSLDRAPGANVLTF
TGTGCCAGCAGCCTGGACAGGGCCCCTGGGGCCAACGTCCTGACTTTC
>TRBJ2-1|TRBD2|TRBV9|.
CASSGSSGGYNEQFF
TGTGCCAGCAGCGGAAGTAGCGGGGGGTACAATGAGCAGTTCTTC
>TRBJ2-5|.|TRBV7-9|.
CASSLVTGVETQYF
TGTGCCAGCAGCTTAGTAACAGGCGTGGAGACCCAGTACTTC
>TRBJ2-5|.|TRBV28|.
CASSYQGETQYF
TGTGCCAGCAGCTATCAGGGAGAGACCCAGTACTTC
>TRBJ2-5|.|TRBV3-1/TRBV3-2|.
CASSQVWQGQETQYF
TGTGCCAGCAGCCAAGTTTGGCAGGGTCAAGAGACCCAGTACTTC
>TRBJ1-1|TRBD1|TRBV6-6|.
CASSPGGPNTEAFF
TGTGCCAGCAGTCCAGGGGGGCCCAACACTGAAGCTTTCTTT
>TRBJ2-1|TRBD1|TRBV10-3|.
CATYRDREGEQFF
TGTGCCACGTATAGGGACAGGGAAGGTGAGCAGTTCTTC
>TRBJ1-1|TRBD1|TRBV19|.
CASSTRPGTGGAEAFF
TGTGCCAGTAGTACACGTCCCGGGACAGGGGGAGCTGAAGCTTTCTTT
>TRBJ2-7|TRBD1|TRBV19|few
CASSTQGAIYEQYF
TGTGCCAGTAGTACCCAGGGGGCGATCTACGAGCAGTACTTC
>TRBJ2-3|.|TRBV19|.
CASSMGLTDTQYF
TGTGCCAGTAGTATGGGGCTCACAGATACGCAGTATTTT